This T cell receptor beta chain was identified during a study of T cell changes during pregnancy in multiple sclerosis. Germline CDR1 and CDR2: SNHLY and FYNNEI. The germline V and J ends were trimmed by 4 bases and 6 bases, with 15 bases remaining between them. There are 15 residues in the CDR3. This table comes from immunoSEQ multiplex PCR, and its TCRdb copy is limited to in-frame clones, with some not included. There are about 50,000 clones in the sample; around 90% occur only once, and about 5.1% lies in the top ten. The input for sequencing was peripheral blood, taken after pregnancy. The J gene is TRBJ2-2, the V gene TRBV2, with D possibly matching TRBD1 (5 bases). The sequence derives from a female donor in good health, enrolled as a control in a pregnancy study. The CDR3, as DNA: TGTGCCAGCAGTGTAGGCAGGGTTAGAGCCGGGGAGCTGTTTTTT. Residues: CASSVGRVRAGELFF.